A single T cell receptor (beta chain) is shown here with its context. The antigen is unknown. The germline CDR1 and CDR2 sequences are SGHTA and FQGTGA. The CDR3 has 16 amino acids. With 0 bases clipped from V and 5 bases from J, the junction kept 4 bases outside the gene matches. The sample belongs to a study of Ad26.COV2.S vaccination and SARS-CoV-2 variants. Study findings and constraints: Spike-specific TCR breadth was greater after Ad26.COV2.S than placebo.

Treatment noted: around 19 received Ad26.COV2.S at low or high dose, single or two shots; about 5 received placebo; per-sample allocation not given. The samples date from day 63 after the first vaccine or placebo injection. Donation came from an adult in Boston who was aged 18-55 years. The repertoire was sequenced with immunoSEQ multiplex PCR; TCRdb's copy has only in-frame clones and lacks some. The data show roughly 510,000 clones, around 88% seen once. This TCR was recovered from a person aged 18-60 years who received the Ad26.COV2.S COVID-19 vaccine or a placebo. The material was peripheral blood, obtained in a trial of Ad26.COV2.S vaccine versus placebo. The chain uses TRBV7-3 and TRBJ2-2, with TRBD2 matching over 9 bases. CDR3 sequence: CASSLTSGLATGELFF. The CDR3 bases are TGTGCCAGCAGCTTAACGTCCGGACTAGCGACCGGGGAGCTGTTTTTT.